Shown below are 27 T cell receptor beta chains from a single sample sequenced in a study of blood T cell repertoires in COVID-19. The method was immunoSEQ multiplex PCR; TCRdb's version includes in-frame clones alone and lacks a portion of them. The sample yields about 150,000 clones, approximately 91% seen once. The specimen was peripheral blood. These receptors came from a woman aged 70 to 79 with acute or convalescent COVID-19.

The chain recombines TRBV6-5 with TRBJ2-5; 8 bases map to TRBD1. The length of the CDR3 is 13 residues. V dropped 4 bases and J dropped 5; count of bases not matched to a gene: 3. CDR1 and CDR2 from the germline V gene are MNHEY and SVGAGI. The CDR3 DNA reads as TGTGCCAGCAGTTCAGGGGGCAGGGAGACCCAGTACTTC. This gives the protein CASSSGGRETQYF.

This chain's CDR3 is CASSPTQRVNDNEQFF. CDR3 sequence (DNA): TGTGCCAGCTCACCTACTCAGCGGGTTAACGACAATGAGCAGTTCTTC. The V gene is TRBV18, the J gene TRBJ2-1, with D tentatively TRBD2 (6 bases). The V end lost 3 bases, the J end lost 5 bases, and 17 bases lay between the germline ends. CDR3 size: 16 residues. The V gene's germline CDR1 is KGHSH and CDR2 LQKENI.

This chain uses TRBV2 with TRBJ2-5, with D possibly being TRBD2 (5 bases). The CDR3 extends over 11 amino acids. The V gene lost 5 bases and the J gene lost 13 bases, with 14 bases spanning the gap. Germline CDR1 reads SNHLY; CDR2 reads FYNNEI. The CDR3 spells CASSMTNSGYF. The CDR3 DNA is TGTGCCAGCAGTATGACTAATTCAGGGTACTTC.

The CDR3 nucleotides are TGCAGTGCTAGTAAACAGGGGTCCGACACTGAAGCTTTCTTT. Its translation: CSASKQGSDTEAFF. This chain uses TRBV20-1 with TRBJ1-1; 7 bases align to TRBD1. The length of the CDR3 is 14 residues. V shed 3 bases and J 3 bases; nucleotides not matched to a gene: 7. Germline V gene data show CDR1 as DFQATT and CDR2 as SNEGSKA (reference sequence).

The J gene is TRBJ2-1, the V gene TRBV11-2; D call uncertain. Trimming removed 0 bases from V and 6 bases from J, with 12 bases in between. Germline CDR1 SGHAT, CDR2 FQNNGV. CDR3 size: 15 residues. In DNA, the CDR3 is TGTGCCAGCAGCTTAGATCAGTCAGATTCCAATGAGCAGTTCTTC. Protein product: CASSLDQSDSNEQFF.

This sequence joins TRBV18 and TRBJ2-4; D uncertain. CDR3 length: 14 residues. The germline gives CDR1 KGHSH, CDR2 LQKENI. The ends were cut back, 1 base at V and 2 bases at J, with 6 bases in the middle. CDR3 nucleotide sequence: TGTGCCAGCTCACCACTAGACACCAAAAACATTCAGTACTTC. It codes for CASSPLDTKNIQYF.

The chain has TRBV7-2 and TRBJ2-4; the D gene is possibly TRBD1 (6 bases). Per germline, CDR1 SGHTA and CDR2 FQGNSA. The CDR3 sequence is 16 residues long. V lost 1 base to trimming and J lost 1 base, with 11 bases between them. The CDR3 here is CASSLGAGVAKNIQYF. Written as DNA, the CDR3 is TGTGCCAGCAGCTTAGGAGCAGGGGTGGCCAAAAACATTCAGTACTTC.

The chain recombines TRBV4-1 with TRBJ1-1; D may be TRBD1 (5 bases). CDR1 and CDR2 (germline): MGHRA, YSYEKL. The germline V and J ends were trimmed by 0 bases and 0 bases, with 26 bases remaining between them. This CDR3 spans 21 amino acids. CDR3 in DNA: TGCGCCAGCAGCCAAGATGGGGTGGCGGACACCTCAAGAGAAATGAACACTGAAGCTTTCTTT. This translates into CASSQDGVADTSREMNTEAFF.

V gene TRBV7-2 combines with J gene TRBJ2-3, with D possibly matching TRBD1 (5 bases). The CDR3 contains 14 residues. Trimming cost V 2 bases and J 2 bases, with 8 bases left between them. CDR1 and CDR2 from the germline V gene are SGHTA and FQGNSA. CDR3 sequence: CASSLLGPTDTQYF. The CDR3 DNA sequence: TGTGCCAGCAGCTTATTGGGGCCCACAGATACGCAGTATTTT.

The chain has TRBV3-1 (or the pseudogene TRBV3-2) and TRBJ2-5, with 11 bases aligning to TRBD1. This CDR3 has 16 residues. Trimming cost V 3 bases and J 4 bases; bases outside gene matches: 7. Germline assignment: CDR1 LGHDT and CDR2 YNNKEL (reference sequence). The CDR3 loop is CASSQSDRGRGETQYF. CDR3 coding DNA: TGTGCCAGCAGCCAGTCGGACAGGGGGCGAGGAGAGACCCAGTACTTC.

CDR3 sequence: CASSYRDRAQNEQFF. CDR3 nucleotide sequence: TGTGCCAGCTCTTACCGGGACAGGGCGCAAAATGAGCAGTTCTTC. The chain carries TRBV6-5 and TRBJ2-1; 9 bases match TRBD1. In germline, CDR1 is MNHEY, CDR2 SVGAGI. There are 15 residues in the CDR3. V was pared by 8 bases and J by 7 bases, with 12 bases of the junction left unmatched.

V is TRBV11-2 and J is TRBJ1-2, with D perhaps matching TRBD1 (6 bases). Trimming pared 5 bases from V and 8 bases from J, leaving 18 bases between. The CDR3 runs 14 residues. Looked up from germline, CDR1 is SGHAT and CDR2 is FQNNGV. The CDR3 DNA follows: TGTGCCAGCAGCCCTAGCTTGGGACAAGGAGGCTACACCTTC. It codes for CASSPSLGQGGYTF.

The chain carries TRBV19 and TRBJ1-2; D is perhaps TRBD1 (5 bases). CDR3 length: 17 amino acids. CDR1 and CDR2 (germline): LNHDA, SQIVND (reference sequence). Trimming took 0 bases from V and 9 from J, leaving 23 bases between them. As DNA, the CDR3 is TGTGCCAGTAGTATAGATCCAGGGCAGAGGAGACCTTCGAGCTACACCTTC. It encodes CASSIDPGQRRPSSYTF.

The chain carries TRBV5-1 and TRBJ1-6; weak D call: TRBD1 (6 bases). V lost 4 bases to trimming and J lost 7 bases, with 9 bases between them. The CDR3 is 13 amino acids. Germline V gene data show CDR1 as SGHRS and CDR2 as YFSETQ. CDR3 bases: TGCGCCAGCAGCCGAGGGGGAAATTCACCCCTCCACTTT. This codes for CASSRGGNSPLHF.

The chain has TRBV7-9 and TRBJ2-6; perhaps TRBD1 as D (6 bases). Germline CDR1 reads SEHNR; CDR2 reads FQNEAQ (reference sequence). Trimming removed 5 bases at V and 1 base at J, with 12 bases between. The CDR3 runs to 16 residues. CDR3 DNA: TGTGCCAGCAGCAACATACAGGGTTCTGGGGCCAACGTCCTGACTTTC. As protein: CASSNIQGSGANVLTF.

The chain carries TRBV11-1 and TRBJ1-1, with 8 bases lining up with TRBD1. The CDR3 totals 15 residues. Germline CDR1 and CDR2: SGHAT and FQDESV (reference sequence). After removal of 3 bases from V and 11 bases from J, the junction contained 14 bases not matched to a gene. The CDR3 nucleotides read TGTGCCAGCAGCTTCATGGACAGGGCGTCGGATGCGGCTTTCTTT. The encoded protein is CASSFMDRASDAAFF. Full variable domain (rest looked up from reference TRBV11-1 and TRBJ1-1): EAEVAQSPRYKITEKSQAVAFWCDPISGHATLYWYRQILGQGPELLVQFQDESVVDDSQLPKDRFSAERLKGVDSTLKIQPAELGDSAMYLCASSFMDRASDAAFFGQGTRLTVV.

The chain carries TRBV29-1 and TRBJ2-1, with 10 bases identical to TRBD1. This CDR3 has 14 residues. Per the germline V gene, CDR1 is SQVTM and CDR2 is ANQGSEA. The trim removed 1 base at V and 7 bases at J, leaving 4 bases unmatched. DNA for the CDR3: TGCAGCGTTGAAGGGGACAGGGGCGGGAATGAGCAGTTCTTC. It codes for CSVEGDRGGNEQFF.

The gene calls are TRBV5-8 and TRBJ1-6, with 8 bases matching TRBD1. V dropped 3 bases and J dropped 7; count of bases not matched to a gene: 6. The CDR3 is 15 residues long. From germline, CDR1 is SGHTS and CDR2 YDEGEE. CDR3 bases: TGTGCCAGCAGCTACGCCAACAGGGGGAATTCACCCCTCCACTTT. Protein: CASSYANRGNSPLHF.

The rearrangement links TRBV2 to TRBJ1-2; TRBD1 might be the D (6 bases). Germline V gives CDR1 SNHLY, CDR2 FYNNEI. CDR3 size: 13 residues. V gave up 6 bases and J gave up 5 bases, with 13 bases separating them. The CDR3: CASRLRDNYGYTF. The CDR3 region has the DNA TGTGCCAGCAGACTTCGGGACAATTATGGCTACACCTTC.

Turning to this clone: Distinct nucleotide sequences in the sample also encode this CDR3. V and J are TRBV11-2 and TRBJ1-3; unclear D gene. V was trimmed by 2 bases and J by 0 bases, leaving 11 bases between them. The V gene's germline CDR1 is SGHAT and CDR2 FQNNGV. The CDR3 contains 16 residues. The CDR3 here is CASSLWTGSSGNTIYF. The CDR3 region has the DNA TGTGCCAGCAGCTTATGGACCGGGAGCTCTGGAAACACCATATATTTT.

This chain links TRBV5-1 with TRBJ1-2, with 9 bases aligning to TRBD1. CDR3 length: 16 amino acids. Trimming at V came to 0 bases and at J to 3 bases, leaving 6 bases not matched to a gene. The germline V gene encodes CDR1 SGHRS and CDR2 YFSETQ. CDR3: CASSLAGTGSHYGYTF. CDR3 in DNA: TGCGCCAGCAGCTTGGCCGGGACAGGGAGCCACTATGGCTACACCTTC.

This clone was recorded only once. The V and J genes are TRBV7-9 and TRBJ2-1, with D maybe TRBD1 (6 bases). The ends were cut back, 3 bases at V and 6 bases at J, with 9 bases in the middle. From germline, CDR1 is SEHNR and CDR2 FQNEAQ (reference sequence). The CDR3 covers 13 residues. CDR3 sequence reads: CASSFGTSNEQFF. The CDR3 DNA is TGTGCCAGCAGCTTTGGGACAAGCAATGAGCAGTTCTTC.

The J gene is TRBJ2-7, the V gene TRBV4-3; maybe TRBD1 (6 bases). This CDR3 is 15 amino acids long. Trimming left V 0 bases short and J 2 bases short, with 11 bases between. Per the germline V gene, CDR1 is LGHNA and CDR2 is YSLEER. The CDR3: CASSQDTTGPYEQYF. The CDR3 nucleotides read TGCGCCAGCAGCCAAGATACGACAGGTCCCTACGAGCAGTACTTC.

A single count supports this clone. CDR3 DNA sequence: TGTGCCAGCAGGCAGGGGGTAGTCAATCAGCCCCAGCATTTT. This sequence encodes CASRQGVVNQPQHF. The J gene is TRBJ1-5, the V gene TRBV28, with 7 bases matching TRBD1. The V gene end was trimmed by 6 bases and the J gene end by 3 bases; junction bases not matched to a gene: 5. The germline gives CDR1 MDHEN, CDR2 SYDVKM. CDR3 size: 14 residues.

The CDR3 DNA follows: TGTGCCAGCAACAGTCGCGGGACAGTCATTAATTCACCCCTCCACTTT. It translates to CASNSRGTVINSPLHF. This chain uses TRBV27 with TRBJ1-6; 7 bases are shared with TRBD1. The ends lost 7 bases at V and 6 bases at J; junction bases unmatched: 12. The germline V gene has CDR1 MNHEY and CDR2 SMNVEV (reference sequence). This CDR3 is 16 amino acids long.

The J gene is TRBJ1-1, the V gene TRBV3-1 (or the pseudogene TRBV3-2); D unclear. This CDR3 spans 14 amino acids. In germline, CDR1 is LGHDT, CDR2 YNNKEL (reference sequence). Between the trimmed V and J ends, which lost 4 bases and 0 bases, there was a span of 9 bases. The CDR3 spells CASSRTPMNTEAFF. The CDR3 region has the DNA TGTGCCAGCAGCCGTACTCCGATGAACACTGAAGCTTTCTTT.

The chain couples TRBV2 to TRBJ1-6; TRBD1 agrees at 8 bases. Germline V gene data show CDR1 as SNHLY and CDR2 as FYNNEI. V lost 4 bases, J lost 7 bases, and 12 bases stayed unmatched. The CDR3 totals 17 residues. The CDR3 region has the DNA TGTGCCAGCAGTGCGATCTTAGGACAGGGCCGAAATTCACCCCTCCACTTT. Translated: CASSAILGQGRNSPLHF.